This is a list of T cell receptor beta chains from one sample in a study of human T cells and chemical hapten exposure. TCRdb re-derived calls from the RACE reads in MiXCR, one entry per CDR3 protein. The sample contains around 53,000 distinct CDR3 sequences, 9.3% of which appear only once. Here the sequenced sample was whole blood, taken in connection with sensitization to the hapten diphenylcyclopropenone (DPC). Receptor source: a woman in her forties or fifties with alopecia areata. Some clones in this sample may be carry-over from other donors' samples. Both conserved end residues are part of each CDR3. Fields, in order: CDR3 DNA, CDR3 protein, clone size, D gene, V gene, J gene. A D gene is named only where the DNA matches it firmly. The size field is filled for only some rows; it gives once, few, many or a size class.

CDR3nt: TGCAGTGCTGGGACACCCAATCAGCCCCAGCATTTT; CDR3aa: CSAGTPNQPQHF; abundance: many; d_gene: -; v_gene: TRBV20-1; j_gene: TRBJ1-5
CDR3nt: TGCAGCGGCAGACTAGCGGGAGGGCACAATGAGCAGTTCTTC; CDR3aa: CSGRLAGGHNEQFF; abundance: many; d_gene: TRBD2; v_gene: TRBV29-1; j_gene: TRBJ2-1
CDR3nt: TGTGCCAGCAGTGGGTCGGACAGGGTGTCTGATGAGCAGTTCTTC; CDR3aa: CASSGSDRVSDEQFF; abundance: -; d_gene: TRBD1; v_gene: TRBV2; j_gene: TRBJ2-1
CDR3nt: TGTGCCAGTAGTATATTTCGCGAGCAGTTCTTC; CDR3aa: CASSIFREQFF; abundance: many; d_gene: -; v_gene: TRBV19; j_gene: TRBJ2-1
CDR3nt: TGCAGCGGGAGGGTGCTCTTAGGTGAAGCTTTCTTT; CDR3aa: CSGRVLLGEAFF; abundance: -; d_gene: -; v_gene: TRBV29-1; j_gene: TRBJ1-1
CDR3nt: TGTGCCAGCAGTGAATTTGGACAGAGAAAAGAGACCCAGTACTTC; CDR3aa: CASSEFGQRKETQYF; abundance: many; d_gene: -; v_gene: TRBV2; j_gene: TRBJ2-5
CDR3nt: TGTGCCAGCAGCTCAGGACCAGATATGTCCTACGAGCAGTACTTC; CDR3aa: CASSSGPDMSYEQYF; abundance: many; d_gene: -; v_gene: TRBV5-4; j_gene: TRBJ2-7
CDR3nt: TGTGCCAGCAGCAAATTGGAGAGGGGCTACACCTTC; CDR3aa: CASSKLERGYTF; abundance: many; d_gene: -; v_gene: TRBV21-1; j_gene: TRBJ1-2
CDR3nt: TGTGCCAGCAGCCGACTAGCGGGAGGCACAGATACGCAGTATTTT; CDR3aa: CASSRLAGGTDTQYF; abundance: many; d_gene: TRBD2; v_gene: TRBV11-2; j_gene: TRBJ2-3
CDR3nt: TGTGCCAGCAGTTCACTAGCGGGAGTCGGGACAGATACGCAGTATTTT; CDR3aa: CASSSLAGVGTDTQYF; abundance: many; d_gene: TRBD2; v_gene: TRBV6-5; j_gene: TRBJ2-3
CDR3nt: TGTGCCAGCAATACCGGGACCCTAGGCACTGAAGCTTTCTTT; CDR3aa: CASNTGTLGTEAFF; abundance: many; d_gene: -; v_gene: TRBV2; j_gene: TRBJ1-1
CDR3nt: TGCAGTGCTAGAAAGAGAAGGACAGGGCTGAACACTGAAGCTTTCTTT; CDR3aa: CSARKRRTGLNTEAFF; abundance: many; d_gene: TRBD1; v_gene: TRBV20-1; j_gene: TRBJ1-1
CDR3nt: TGTGCCAGCATACCCAGAACCGGGACAGGGGGCGCAGAGCAGTACTTC; CDR3aa: CASIPRTGTGGAEQYF; abundance: many; d_gene: TRBD1; v_gene: TRBV5-5; j_gene: TRBJ2-7
CDR3nt: TGTGCCAGCAGCCAGGGACTAGCGGGACAAGAGACCCAGTACTTC; CDR3aa: CASSQGLAGQETQYF; abundance: many; d_gene: TRBD2; v_gene: TRBV3-1; j_gene: TRBJ2-5
CDR3nt: TGTGCCAGCAGTGGCAGGGCCTACGAGCAGTACTTC; CDR3aa: CASSGRAYEQYF; abundance: many; d_gene: -; v_gene: TRBV2; j_gene: TRBJ2-7
CDR3nt: TGTGCCAGCAGTCAACAGGGTGTAAGGACTGAAGCTTTCTTT; CDR3aa: CASSQQGVRTEAFF; abundance: -; d_gene: -; v_gene: TRBV12-3/TRBV12-4; j_gene: TRBJ1-1
CDR3nt: TGTGCCAGCAGTACTTCTAGGTCCGGCACAGATACGCAGTATTTT; CDR3aa: CASSTSRSGTDTQYF; abundance: few; d_gene: -; v_gene: TRBV6-6; j_gene: TRBJ2-3
CDR3nt: TGCGCCAGCAGCCAAGATCCCATATGGGGCAAGACCCAGTACTTC; CDR3aa: CASSQDPIWGKTQYF; abundance: many; d_gene: -; v_gene: TRBV4-1; j_gene: TRBJ2-5
CDR3nt: TGCAGCGTCCGGGACAGCAATCAGCCCCAGCATTTT; CDR3aa: CSVRDSNQPQHF; abundance: many; d_gene: -; v_gene: TRBV29-1; j_gene: TRBJ1-5
CDR3nt: TGTGCCAGTACGTGGGACAGAAATTCACCCCTCCACTTT; CDR3aa: CASTWDRNSPLHF; abundance: -; d_gene: TRBD1; v_gene: TRBV28; j_gene: TRBJ1-6
CDR3nt: TGTGCCAGCAGCGGTACAGGGGGCGAGCAGTACTTC; CDR3aa: CASSGTGGEQYF; abundance: -; d_gene: TRBD1; v_gene: TRBV9; j_gene: TRBJ2-7
CDR3nt: TGTGCCAGCTCACCACCGAGGACCGGCCCAGGGGGGACCGGGGAGCTGTTTTTT; CDR3aa: CASSPPRTGPGGTGELFF; abundance: many; d_gene: -; v_gene: TRBV18; j_gene: TRBJ2-2
CDR3nt: TGTGCCAGCAGTGGGGACAGGCACAATGAGCAGTTCTTC; CDR3aa: CASSGDRHNEQFF; abundance: few; d_gene: TRBD1; v_gene: TRBV2; j_gene: TRBJ2-1
CDR3nt: TGCGCCAGCAGTGAAAGCGGGGCCCCCCCGACGCAGTATTTT; CDR3aa: CASSESGAPPTQYF; abundance: few; d_gene: TRBD2; v_gene: TRBV10-1; j_gene: TRBJ2-3
CDR3nt: TGTGCTAGTGGTTTGGTACGCAGCTCTTATTCTGGGGCCAACGTCCTGACTTTC; CDR3aa: CASGLVRSSYSGANVLTF; abundance: once; d_gene: -; v_gene: TRBV12-5; j_gene: TRBJ2-6